Given below is one TCR beta chain in context. Its cognate antigen is unknown. These data come from a study of cytomegalovirus exposure and HLA in healthy donors. The PCR employed 60 Vbeta primers together with 13 Jbeta primers. Sequenced by immunoSEQ multiplex PCR; TCRdb stores in-frame clones only, minus some. The table records some 200,000 clones, around four fifths of them present only once. Overall study results and limits: In a later analysis, about 17,000 TCR beta sequences were associated with HLA alleles at 0.05 false discovery rate. Later on, analysis showed that most CMV-associated TCR beta chains appeared to be HLA-restricted. Productive status was seen about 87% or about 30% of the time for most TCR beta V segments in an earlier analysis. Reports state that TCR beta sequences accurately predicted most subjects' HLA-A and HLA-B alleles.

This TCR was recovered from a boy younger than 10 in good health and CMV-seronegative. Sequenced sample: PBMCs.

CDR3 loop: CASNRDSPFMNTEAFF. The CDR3 nucleotides are TGTGCCAGCAACAGGGACAGCCCGTTCATGAACACTGAAGCTTTCTTT. The genes are TRBV7-2 and TRBJ1-1; 7 bases align to TRBD1. CDR1 SGHTA and CDR2 FQGNSA come from the germline V gene. This CDR3 region has 16 residues. The ends lost 7 bases at V and 0 bases at J; junction bases unmatched: 11.